These 16 T cell receptor beta chains came from one sample sequenced in a study of CD8+CD57+ T cells in acquired aplastic anemia. The template used for profiling TCR beta VDJ and CDR3 was genomic DNA. MiXCR, run by TCRdb on the reads, gives a single entry per CDR3 protein. The table lists over 150,000 distinct CDR3 sequences, roughly 47% of them singletons. Source material: sorted CD4+, CD8+, or CD8+CD57+ T cells (not recorded which) from PBMCs. All receptors come from a human donor in good health.

The rearrangement links TRBV20-1 to TRBJ2-7, with 8 nucleotides matching TRBD1. CDR3 length: 14 amino acids. The germline gives CDR1 DFQATT, CDR2 SNEGSKA (reference sequence). V shed 2 bases and J 4 bases; nucleotides not matched to a gene: 7. CDR3 residues: CSARIRTGKYEQYF. The CDR3 coding sequence is TGCAGTGCTAGAATAAGGACAGGGAAATACGAGCAGTACTTC.

A note on this clonotype: One base away lies a much larger clone, so this may be a sequencing read error. The rearrangement links TRBV11-1 to TRBJ2-7; D gene unclear. In germline, CDR1 is SGHAT, CDR2 FQDESV (reference sequence). V lost 4 bases and J lost 3, with 19 bases in between. The CDR3 covers 16 residues. The CDR3 DNA follows: TGTGCCAGCAGCTCCCCCCGCCAGGTGCGAAACTACGAGCAGTACTTC. This gives the protein CASSSPRQVRNYEQYF.

This clonotype was detected a few times. The chain has TRBV10-3 and TRBJ2-7; 8 bases map to TRBD2. The CDR3 runs to 14 residues. Trimming at V came to 4 bases and at J to 2 bases, leaving 4 bases not matched to a gene. Germline lookup yields CDR1 ENHRY and CDR2 SYGVKD. The CDR3 is CAISAQRGTYEQYF. The CDR3 nucleotides read TGTGCCATCAGTGCTCAGCGGGGGACCTACGAGCAGTACTTC.

This clonotype was recorded once. This sequence joins TRBV20-1 and TRBJ1-6, with D possibly being TRBD1 (5 bases). V was cut by 6 bases and J by 5 bases, with 14 bases left in between. Germline values: CDR1 DFQATT, CDR2 SNEGSKA (reference sequence). The CDR3 totals 14 residues. CDR3 loop: CSARTGGDNSPLHF. The CDR3 coding sequence is TGCAGTGCCCGGACGGGGGGGGATAATTCACCCCTCCACTTT.

With regard to this clonotype: This may stem from a read error, because a much larger clone lies one nucleotide away. This rearrangement joins TRBV10-3 to TRBJ1-1; D is uncertain. Germline lookup yields CDR1 ENHRY and CDR2 SYGVKD. The CDR3 has 11 residues. DNA for the CDR3: TGTGGCAGCAGTTACAGAACTGAAGCTTTCTTT. Its protein product is CGSSYRTEAFF.

V and J are TRBV19 and TRBJ1-2; no clear D. V was clipped by 0 bases and J by 8 bases, with 10 bases between them. This CDR3 has 13 residues. The V gene's germline CDR1 is LNHDA and CDR2 SQIVND (reference sequence). The CDR3 region has the DNA TGTGCCAGTAGTATAGAGACGTCAGGCGGCTACACCTTC. Protein product: CASSIETSGGYTF.

The rearrangement uses TRBV10-3 and TRBJ1-2, with 10 positions matching TRBD1. The V gene's germline CDR1 is ENHRY and CDR2 SYGVKD. The CDR3 length is 15 residues. V dropped 0 bases and J dropped 7; count of bases not matched to a gene: 5. Written as DNA, the CDR3 is TGTGCCATCAGTGAGTCGGGACAGGGGAGGGCTGGCTACACCTTC. It yields the protein CAISESGQGRAGYTF.

This clonotype was counted only a few times. This sequence joins TRBV30 and TRBJ1-2; unclear D gene. The CDR3 covers 12 residues. Germline V gene data show CDR1 as GTSNPN and CDR2 as SVGIG (reference sequence). Between the trimmed V and J ends, which lost 3 bases and 8 bases, there was a span of 13 bases. CDR3 DNA sequence: TGTGCCTGGAGCGCCGTGGGGAAGGGCTACACCTTC. Translation gives CAWSAVGKGYTF.

The V call is TRBV20-1, the J call TRBJ1-2; TRBD1 might be the D (5 bases). CDR3 length: 13 residues. V shed 6 bases and J shed 3 bases, with 14 bases lying between them. Germline-derived CDR1 and CDR2 are DFQATT and SNEGSKA (reference sequence). The CDR3 sequence: CSAGGSIDYGYTF. For the CDR3, the DNA is TGCAGTGCGGGGGGGAGTATTGACTATGGCTACACCTTC.

This clonotype was counted once. A much larger clone differs from this one at a single base, so this may be a read error. This sequence joins TRBV6-1 and TRBJ2-7; no definite D call. This CDR3 is built from 14 residues. From germline, CDR1 is MNHNS and CDR2 SASEGT. V dropped 4 bases and J dropped 3 bases, with 13 bases sitting between them. CDR3 coding DNA: TGTGCCAGCAGTGGTACTAAGGGCAGCTACGAGCAGTACTTC. Translating gives CASSGTKGSYEQYF.

The rearrangement uses TRBV5-1 and TRBJ2-5; 9 positions agree with TRBD2. The trim removed 6 bases at V and 1 base at J, leaving 4 bases unmatched. The CDR3 is 14 amino acids. Germline V lookup: CDR1 SGHRS, CDR2 YFSETQ. CDR3 DNA sequence: TGCGCCAGCATGACTAGCGGAGTCCAAGAGACCCAGTACTTC. Translation gives CASMTSGVQETQYF. Drawing the rest from reference TRBV5-1 and TRBJ2-5, the complete variable domain is KAGVTQTPRYLIKTRGQQVTLSCSPISGHRSVSWYQQTPGQGLQFLFEYFSETQRNKGNFPGRFSGRQFSNSRSEMNVSTLELGDSALYLCASMTSGVQETQYFGPGTRLLVL.

A word on this clonotype: A single base separates this from a much larger clone, so it may be a read error. As DNA, the CDR3 is TGTGCCAGCAGGACCGGGACAGTGAACACCGGGGAGCTGTTTTTT. It is translated as CASRTGTVNTGELFF. V gene TRBV10-3 combines with J gene TRBJ2-2; 7 bases match TRBD1. The CDR3 runs 15 residues. V gave up 10 bases and J gave up 1 base; unmatched junction bases: 9. CDR1 and CDR2 (germline): ENHRY, SYGVKD.

This clonotype appeared many times. This rearrangement joins TRBV10-2 to TRBJ2-1; the D is unclear. The CDR3 has 12 residues. Per the germline V gene, CDR1 is WSHSY and CDR2 is SAAADI. Between the trimmed V and J ends, which lost 0 bases and 5 bases, there was a span of 2 bases. The DNA for the CDR3 is TGCGCCAGCAGTGAGTCCAACAATGAGCAGTTCTTC. This gives the protein CASSESNNEQFF.

The chain links TRBV19 to TRBJ2-3; D remains unclear. The CDR3 has 12 amino acids. The V end lost 7 bases, the J end lost 6 bases, and 11 bases lay between the germline ends. Germline CDR1 is LNHDA and CDR2 is SQIVND (reference sequence). CDR3 protein: CASKALGDTQYF. The CDR3 bases are TGTGCCAGTAAAGCCCTTGGGGATACGCAGTATTTT.

This clonotype is a singleton in its sample. This chain connects TRBV5-4 to TRBJ2-1; no definite D call. With 3 bases removed from V and 4 bases from J, the gap between germline ends came to 17 bases. The CDR3 is 16 residues long. Germline CDR1 SGHNT, CDR2 YYREEE (reference sequence). CDR3 nucleotides: TGTGCCAGCAGCTCCCGTCTGGCTATTCCATACAATGAGCAGTTCTTC. It specifies CASSSRLAIPYNEQFF.

This clonotype occurred many times. V and J are TRBV27 and TRBJ1-2; D gene ambiguous. Trimming pared 5 bases from V and 3 bases from J, leaving 13 bases between. Germline assignment: CDR1 MNHEY and CDR2 SMNVEV (reference sequence). This CDR3 has 14 residues. The CDR3 nucleotides read TGTGCCAGCAGTCCCGATAAGGCACACTATGGCTACACCTTC. As protein: CASSPDKAHYGYTF.